One sample yielded the 12 T cell receptor beta chains listed below, sequenced in a study of T cell responses to AZD1222 COVID-19 vaccine. The repertoire was sequenced with immunoSEQ multiplex PCR; TCRdb's copy has only in-frame clones and lacks some. The sample comprises 120,000 or so clones, roughly 90% of which are singletons, and about 8% rests with the top ten. The input for sequencing was peripheral blood, taken 28 days after the second AZD1222 dose. The source is an adult who received the AZD1222 COVID-19 vaccine.

The chain links TRBV20-1 to TRBJ2-1; D is ambiguous. In germline, CDR1 is DFQATT, CDR2 SNEGSKA (reference sequence). The CDR3 has 11 residues. Trimming stripped 8 bases from V and 10 bases from J, with 15 bases between. As DNA, the CDR3 is TGCAGTCCCTCCCGGGCTGGGGAGCAGTTCTTC. This gives the protein CSPSRAGEQFF.

This clone has only one observation. The CDR3 loop reads CASSQGFSGRAGETQYF. The CDR3 DNA is TGTGCCAGCAGCCAGGGGTTTAGCGGGAGGGCAGGGGAGACCCAGTACTTC. The rearrangement links TRBV3-1 (or the pseudogene TRBV3-2) to TRBJ2-5; TRBD2 matches 11 bases. Germline trimming cut 3 bases from V and 5 bases from J; bases unmatched to any gene: 11. The CDR3 consists of 17 residues. Germline V CDR1 and CDR2: LGHDT, YNNKEL (reference sequence).

This clone was picked up one time. V is TRBV29-1 and J is TRBJ2-2; unclear D gene. The CDR3 contains 14 residues. V was cut by 5 bases and J by 1 base, with 11 bases left in between. Germline lookup yields CDR1 SQVTM and CDR2 ANQGSEA. This chain's CDR3 is CSVHTAGNTGELFF. In DNA form, the CDR3 reads TGCAGCGTTCACACAGCTGGGAACACCGGGGAGCTGTTTTTT.

This chain connects TRBV27 to TRBJ1-2; D is unresolved. Germline V CDR1 and CDR2: MNHEY, SMNVEV (reference sequence). The CDR3 length is 16 residues. Trimming removed 2 bases at V and 3 bases at J, with 16 bases between. The CDR3 loop is CASSLRLTAGHYGYTF. The CDR3 DNA is TGTGCCAGCAGTTTAAGGCTAACGGCAGGACACTATGGCTACACCTTC.

The CDR3 here is CASSDYMLVGGTDTQYF. CDR3 DNA: TGTGCCAGCAGTGATTACATGTTAGTTGGGGGAACAGATACGCAGTATTTT. This chain connects TRBV2 to TRBJ2-3; the D gene could be TRBD1 or TRBD2 (5 bases each). The ends were cut back, 3 bases at V and 3 bases at J, with 19 bases in the middle. The CDR3 extends over 17 amino acids. Germline CDR1 SNHLY, CDR2 FYNNEI.

In regard to this clone: A read error may produce the germline difference seen at one junction end. The CDR3 sequence is CASSLLGGGETQYF. CDR3 bases: TGTGCTAGCAGCTTACTCGGGGGAGGAGAGACCCAGTACTTC. The J gene is TRBJ2-5, the V gene TRBV7-7; tentatively, D is TRBD2 (6 bases). Per the germline V gene, CDR1 is SSHAT and CDR2 is FNYEAQ (reference sequence). The CDR3 length is 14 residues.

The V gene is TRBV28, the J gene TRBJ2-3; D gene uncertain. V lost 8 bases and J 0 bases, leaving 15 bases between the germline ends. The CDR3 consists of 15 residues. Germline V CDR1 and CDR2: MDHEN, SYDVKM. CDR3: CASGRSTDSTDTQYF. CDR3 bases: TGTGCCAGCGGTAGATCGACGGATAGCACAGATACGCAGTATTTT. Complete variable domain (other parts from reference TRBV28 and TRBJ2-3): DVKVTQSSRYLVKRTGEKVFLECVQDMDHENMFWYRQDPGLGLRLIYFSYDVKMKEKGDIPEGYSVSREKKERFSLILESASTNQTSMYLCASGRSTDSTDTQYFGPGTRLTVL.

The J gene is TRBJ2-2, the V gene TRBV10-3, with 8 bases lining up with TRBD2. Looked up from germline, CDR1 is ENHRY and CDR2 is SYGVKD. This CDR3 is built from 16 residues. V lost 6 bases and J lost 6; bases outside the gene matches: 12. CDR3 nucleotides: TGTGCCATCAGGAACATAGGACCGGGGGGGTCCGGGGAGCTGTTTTTT. Its translation: CAIRNIGPGGSGELFF.

The rearrangement joins TRBV28 to TRBJ1-3, with D uncertain. V lost 3 bases and J 2 bases, leaving 14 bases between the germline ends. Germline V gene lookup returns CDR1 MDHEN and CDR2 SYDVKM. The CDR3 consists of 16 residues. CDR3 coding DNA: TGTGCCAGCAGTTTCTCAGGCTATAGTACTGGAAACACCATATATTTT. Its translation: CASSFSGYSTGNTIYF.

As to this clone: The junction and the germline gene differ at one end; a read error may be behind it. The chain links TRBV7-7 to TRBJ2-7, with D perhaps matching TRBD2 (6 bases). From germline, CDR1 is SSHAT and CDR2 FNYEAQ (reference sequence). There are 14 residues in the CDR3. This chain's CDR3 is CASSLGTPDGEQYF. For the CDR3, the DNA is TGTGCTAGCAGCTTAGGGACTCCAGACGGCGAGCAGTACTTC.

V usage is TRBV25-1 and J usage is TRBJ2-1, with 11 bases that match TRBD2. The germline V gene encodes CDR1 MGHDK and CDR2 SYGVNS. V gave up 3 bases and J gave up 8 bases; unmatched junction bases: 9. CDR3 length: 16 residues. In nucleotides, the CDR3 is TGTGCCAGCAGTGACATTCTAGCGGGAGGTGACGATGAGCAGTTCTTC. It translates to CASSDILAGGDDEQFF.

The chain employs TRBV5-6 and TRBJ2-3; perhaps TRBD2 as D (6 bases). Germline V gene lookup returns CDR1 SGHDT and CDR2 YYEEEE. The CDR3 has 16 amino acids. V was clipped by 4 bases and J by 6 bases, with 21 bases between them. The CDR3 reads CASSQIGTSFDDTQYF. CDR3 nucleotide sequence: TGTGCCAGCAGCCAGATTGGGACTTCCTTCGACGATACGCAGTATTTT.